This T cell receptor (beta chain) was obtained from a study of blood T cells in healthy people across ages. Combining a sample-barcoded 5' primer with a J-beta primer mix, a second PCR ran for 7 to 11 cycles. TCRdb analysed the 5' RACE reads with MiXCR anew, one entry per CDR3 protein. The table has about 1.6 million distinct CDR3 sequences, about 31% seen once. This CDR3 is built from 16 residues. In germline, CDR1 is WSHSY, CDR2 SAAADI. The sequenced sample consisted of blood. The chain carries TRBV10-2 and TRBJ2-5; 10 nucleotides line up with TRBD2. The end of the DNA is better explained by TRBJ2-7, so the J call may be wrong. The receptor's source is a woman aged 25-40 years in good health. In nucleotides, the CDR3 is TGCGCCAGCAAGCCCCCCTCTAGCGGGAGTTTCCACGAGCAGTACTTC. Its protein product is CASKPPSSGSFHEQYF.